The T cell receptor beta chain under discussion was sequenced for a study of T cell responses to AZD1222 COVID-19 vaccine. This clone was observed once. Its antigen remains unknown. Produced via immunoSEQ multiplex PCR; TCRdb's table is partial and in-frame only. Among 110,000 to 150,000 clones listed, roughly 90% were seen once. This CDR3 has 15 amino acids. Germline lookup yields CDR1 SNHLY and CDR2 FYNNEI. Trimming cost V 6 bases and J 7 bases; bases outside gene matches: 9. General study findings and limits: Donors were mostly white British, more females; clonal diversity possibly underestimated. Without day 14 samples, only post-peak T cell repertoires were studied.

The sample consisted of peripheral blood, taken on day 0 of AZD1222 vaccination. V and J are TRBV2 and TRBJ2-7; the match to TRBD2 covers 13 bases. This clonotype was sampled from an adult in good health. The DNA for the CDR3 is TGTGCCAGCAGGGAACTAGCGGGAGGGCCGCGGGAGCAGTACTTC. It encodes CASRELAGGPREQYF.